This is a list of T cell receptor beta chains from one sample in a study of shared clonotypes between healthy human individuals. Clones were read by immunoSEQ multiplex PCR, and TCRdb kept only the in-frame ones, dropping some. The sample consists of about 1 million clones, about 75% of them appearing once. The source material was memory CD4+ T cells sorted from blood. The receptors originated from a man between 18 and 29 years old in good health. CDR3s include the opening cysteine and the closing phenylalanine or tryptophan. The order of the fields is D gene, J gene, V gene, clone size, CDR3 DNA, CDR3 protein. D genes are given only for firm matches. Size values are once, few and many counts, or a class for expanded clones, and some rows have none.

D gene: TRBD2; J gene: TRBJ2-7; V gene: TRBV6-5; clone size: once; CDR3 DNA: TGTGCCAGCAGTTACTCTGCTCTAGCGGGGATATACGAGCAGTACTTC; CDR3 protein: CASSYSALAGIYEQYF
D gene: TRBD2; J gene: TRBJ2-5; V gene: TRBV7-2; clone size: NA; CDR3 DNA: TGTGCCAGCAGCTTAGGACTAGCCCAAGAGACCCAGTACTTC; CDR3 protein: CASSLGLAQETQYF
D gene: TRBD2; J gene: TRBJ2-1; V gene: TRBV28; clone size: NA; CDR3 DNA: TGTGCCAGCAGTCTAGCGGGAGAAAGCTACAATGAGCAGTTCTTC; CDR3 protein: CASSLAGESYNEQFF
D gene: NA; J gene: TRBJ1-5; V gene: TRBV18; clone size: NA; CDR3 DNA: TGTGCCAGCTCACGCACATCCCCGACAGACTACAATCAGCCCCAGCATTTT; CDR3 protein: CASSRTSPTDYNQPQHF
D gene: TRBD1; J gene: TRBJ1-3; V gene: TRBV5-6; clone size: NA; CDR3 DNA: TGTGCCAGCAGCCTCGGGCAGGGGGTAGGAAACACCATATATTTT; CDR3 protein: CASSLGQGVGNTIYF
D gene: NA; J gene: TRBJ1-5; V gene: TRBV7-2; clone size: NA; CDR3 DNA: TGTGCCAGCAGCTTACAGGGGTTGGATCAGCCCCAGCATTTT; CDR3 protein: CASSLQGLDQPQHF
D gene: NA; J gene: TRBJ2-6; V gene: TRBV9; clone size: few; CDR3 DNA: TGTGCCAGCAGCCCAGGTACCTTCTCTGGGGCCAACGTCCTGACTTTC; CDR3 protein: CASSPGTFSGANVLTF
D gene: NA; J gene: TRBJ2-5; V gene: TRBV7-9; clone size: NA; CDR3 DNA: TGTGCCAGCAGCTTAGCGGAGCTGGGGGCGAAGACCCAGTACTTC; CDR3 protein: CASSLAELGAKTQYF
D gene: NA; J gene: TRBJ2-2; V gene: TRBV6-5; clone size: NA; CDR3 DNA: TGTGCCAGCAGTTACCGCGGGGTAGCCACCGGGGAGCTGTTTTTT; CDR3 protein: CASSYRGVATGELFF
D gene: TRBD2; J gene: TRBJ2-7; V gene: TRBV5-1; clone size: NA; CDR3 DNA: TGCGCCAGCAGCTTGATAGCGGGAGTTGACGAGCAGTACTTC; CDR3 protein: CASSLIAGVDEQYF
D gene: NA; J gene: TRBJ1-1; V gene: TRBV7-2; clone size: NA; CDR3 DNA: TGTGCCAGCAGCCAGCAGGGGAGTGTGAACACTGAAGCTTTCTTT; CDR3 protein: CASSQQGSVNTEAFF
D gene: NA; J gene: TRBJ1-6; V gene: TRBV10-3; clone size: once; CDR3 DNA: TGTGCCATCAGTGGGCTTGGGAATTCACCCCTCCACTTT; CDR3 protein: CAISGLGNSPLHF
D gene: NA; J gene: TRBJ1-3; V gene: TRBV10-2; clone size: NA; CDR3 DNA: TGCGCCAGCAGTGAGTCACCCTACGGGGGTCTCTCTGGAAACACCATATATTTT; CDR3 protein: CASSESPYGGLSGNTIYF
D gene: NA; J gene: TRBJ1-3; V gene: TRBV18; clone size: few; CDR3 DNA: TGTGCCAGCTCACCCGCCGACGGCTCTGGAAACACCATATATTTT; CDR3 protein: CASSPADGSGNTIYF
D gene: NA; J gene: TRBJ2-5; V gene: TRBV18; clone size: few; CDR3 DNA: TGTGCCAGCTCGCCCGTACAGATACGATACCAAGAGACCCAGTACTTC; CDR3 protein: CASSPVQIRYQETQYF
D gene: NA; J gene: TRBJ1-1; V gene: TRBV30; clone size: NA; CDR3 DNA: TGTGCCTGGAGGAGAGAGTCGTACACTGAAGCTTTCTTT; CDR3 protein: CAWRRESYTEAFF
D gene: NA; J gene: TRBJ2-6; V gene: TRBV5-4; clone size: once; CDR3 DNA: TGTGCCAGCAGCCGCGAGGGTATTGGTGGGGCCAACGTCCTGACTTTC; CDR3 protein: CASSREGIGGANVLTF
D gene: NA; J gene: TRBJ2-5; V gene: TRBV7-9; clone size: NA; CDR3 DNA: TGTGCCAGCAGCTTAGCCGGGGCCGAGACCCAGTACTTC; CDR3 protein: CASSLAGAETQYF
D gene: TRBD1; J gene: TRBJ1-3; V gene: TRBV5-1; clone size: NA; CDR3 DNA: TGCGCCAGCAGCTTGGTGACAGGGGCCGGAAACACCATATATTTT; CDR3 protein: CASSLVTGAGNTIYF
D gene: TRBD2; J gene: TRBJ2-5; V gene: TRBV7-7; clone size: NA; CDR3 DNA: TGTGCTAGCAGCCCCGGACTAGCGGGCCCCCAAGAGACCCAGTACTTC; CDR3 protein: CASSPGLAGPQETQYF
D gene: NA; J gene: TRBJ2-7; V gene: TRBV7-2; clone size: NA; CDR3 DNA: TGTGCCAGCAGCCTCGGACCCTCGCGGGAGCAGTACTTC; CDR3 protein: CASSLGPSREQYF
D gene: TRBD2; J gene: TRBJ2-5; V gene: TRBV28; clone size: NA; CDR3 DNA: TGTGCCAGCGCGGGGGGCCGAGAGACCCAGTACTTC; CDR3 protein: CASAGGRETQYF
D gene: TRBD2; J gene: TRBJ2-5; V gene: TRBV29-1; clone size: NA; CDR3 DNA: TGCAGCGTCGAGTCTAGCGGGAGGGCTACCGTCCAGTACTTC; CDR3 protein: CSVESSGRATVQYF
D gene: NA; J gene: TRBJ2-7; V gene: TRBV28; clone size: NA; CDR3 DNA: TGTGCCAGCAGCCGACGCAGCTACGAGCAGTACTTC; CDR3 protein: CASSRRSYEQYF
D gene: NA; J gene: TRBJ1-3; V gene: TRBV9; clone size: once; CDR3 DNA: TGTGCCAGCAGCGTTCTAGCATCTGGAAACACCATATATTTT; CDR3 protein: CASSVLASGNTIYF
D gene: NA; J gene: TRBJ2-1; V gene: TRBV20-1; clone size: NA; CDR3 DNA: TGCAGTGCTATTAAGAATGAGCAGTTCTTC; CDR3 protein: CSAIKNEQFF
D gene: NA; J gene: TRBJ1-5; V gene: TRBV28; clone size: NA; CDR3 DNA: TGTGCCAGCAGTGGGAGAAGGGTCGCCAATCAGCCCCAGCATTTT; CDR3 protein: CASSGRRVANQPQHF
D gene: TRBD2; J gene: TRBJ2-2; V gene: TRBV14; clone size: NA; CDR3 DNA: TGTGCCAGCAGCCACCGAACTAGCGGGGTGAACACCGGGGAGCTGTTTTTT; CDR3 protein: CASSHRTSGVNTGELFF
D gene: NA; J gene: TRBJ1-6; V gene: TRBV6-5; clone size: NA; CDR3 DNA: TGTGCCAGCAGTTACGGGACGGATAATTCACCCCTCCACTTT; CDR3 protein: CASSYGTDNSPLHF
D gene: NA; J gene: TRBJ1-5; V gene: TRBV18; clone size: NA; CDR3 DNA: TGTGCCAGCTCCCCCGACCGCGATCAGCCCCAGCATTTT; CDR3 protein: CASSPDRDQPQHF
D gene: NA; J gene: TRBJ2-2; V gene: TRBV5-1; clone size: NA; CDR3 DNA: TGCGCCAGCAGCTTGGAAGGGGAGCTGTTTTTT; CDR3 protein: CASSLEGELFF
D gene: NA; J gene: TRBJ1-1; V gene: TRBV30; clone size: NA; CDR3 DNA: TGTGCCTGGAGTGGCCGTGGAGGGCTGAACACTGAAGCTTTCTTT; CDR3 protein: CAWSGRGGLNTEAFF
D gene: TRBD1; J gene: TRBJ1-2; V gene: TRBV4-2; clone size: once; CDR3 DNA: TGTGCCAGCAGCCAAGATCTCCTCACAGGGGGAGGCTACACCTTC; CDR3 protein: CASSQDLLTGGGYTF
D gene: TRBD2; J gene: TRBJ2-3; V gene: TRBV14; clone size: NA; CDR3 DNA: TGTGCCAGCAGCCAAAGGACTAGCGGGGGCGATACGCAGTATTTT; CDR3 protein: CASSQRTSGGDTQYF
D gene: NA; J gene: TRBJ2-3; V gene: TRBV19; clone size: NA; CDR3 DNA: TGTGCCAGTAATCCCCCAGATGTGTATACGCAGTATTTT; CDR3 protein: CASNPPDVYTQYF
D gene: TRBD1; J gene: TRBJ1-5; V gene: TRBV28; clone size: NA; CDR3 DNA: TGTGCCAGCAGTCCCAGGGGGGGCGGCAATCAGCCCCAGCATTTT; CDR3 protein: CASSPRGGGNQPQHF
D gene: TRBD2; J gene: TRBJ2-5; V gene: TRBV6-9; clone size: NA; CDR3 DNA: TGTGCCAAGACTAGCGGGGCGGAGACCCAGTACTTC; CDR3 protein: CAKTSGAETQYF
D gene: TRBD1; J gene: TRBJ1-2; V gene: TRBV7-9; clone size: once; CDR3 DNA: TGTGCCAGCAGATCCCTAGTTGGGGGACAGCAGGACTATGGCTACACCTTC; CDR3 protein: CASRSLVGGQQDYGYTF
D gene: NA; J gene: TRBJ2-7; V gene: TRBV2; clone size: NA; CDR3 DNA: TGTGCCAGCAGTTTCAAAGGTGACAGCCGCTCCTACGAGCAGTACTTC; CDR3 protein: CASSFKGDSRSYEQYF
D gene: NA; J gene: TRBJ1-4; V gene: TRBV4-1; clone size: NA; CDR3 DNA: TGCGCCAGCAGCCTATCCGGACAGATTAATGAAAAACTGTTTTTT; CDR3 protein: CASSLSGQINEKLFF
D gene: TRBD2; J gene: TRBJ2-3; V gene: TRBV9; clone size: NA; CDR3 DNA: TGTGCCAGCAGCGCGACTAGCGGGGTGACAGATACGCAGTATTTT; CDR3 protein: CASSATSGVTDTQYF
D gene: TRBD2; J gene: TRBJ2-1; V gene: TRBV6-5; clone size: once; CDR3 DNA: TGTGCCAGCCAATGGCGGGAGTCTCCATTTAATGAGCAGTTCTTC; CDR3 protein: CASQWRESPFNEQFF
D gene: NA; J gene: TRBJ2-1; V gene: TRBV10-3; clone size: NA; CDR3 DNA: TGTGCCATCAGCCTGTCGAGCAATGAGCAGTTCTTC; CDR3 protein: CAISLSSNEQFF
D gene: NA; J gene: TRBJ2-1; V gene: TRBV19; clone size: once; CDR3 DNA: TGTGCCAGTACTGAGGGCAGGATTCAATACAATGAGCAGTTCTTC; CDR3 protein: CASTEGRIQYNEQFF
D gene: TRBD2; J gene: TRBJ2-2; V gene: TRBV10-2; clone size: NA; CDR3 DNA: TGCGCCAGCAGTGAGTCGGGGGCGGGGGGTCCCCGGGAGCTGTTTTTT; CDR3 protein: CASSESGAGGPRELFF
D gene: TRBD1; J gene: TRBJ1-1; V gene: TRBV29-1; clone size: NA; CDR3 DNA: TGCAGCGTTCCGGGACAGACCCTGAACACTGAAGCTTTCTTT; CDR3 protein: CSVPGQTLNTEAFF
D gene: TRBD2; J gene: TRBJ2-5; V gene: TRBV30; clone size: NA; CDR3 DNA: TGTGCCTGGAGTGAGGGTAGCGGGGGGCCGAGGGGTTGGAAGACCCAGTACTTC; CDR3 protein: CAWSEGSGGPRGWKTQYF
D gene: NA; J gene: TRBJ2-7; V gene: TRBV7-9; clone size: few; CDR3 DNA: TGTGCCAGCAGCCGGGGGTACGAGCAGTACTTC; CDR3 protein: CASSRGYEQYF
D gene: TRBD1; J gene: TRBJ1-5; V gene: TRBV7-9; clone size: NA; CDR3 DNA: TGTGCCAGCAGCCAAGGGACAGGGGGCCTTGGGAGCAATCAGCCCCAGCATTTT; CDR3 protein: CASSQGTGGLGSNQPQHF
D gene: TRBD2; J gene: TRBJ2-1; V gene: TRBV19; clone size: NA; CDR3 DNA: TGTGCCAGTAATACCGGTATTAGGGCGGGAGGGCAGAATGAGCAGTTCTTC; CDR3 protein: CASNTGIRAGGQNEQFF
D gene: NA; J gene: TRBJ1-1; V gene: TRBV30; clone size: few; CDR3 DNA: TGTGCCCAAAAGCTAAACAACAGGGAGAGGTGGAACACTGAAGCTTTCTTT; CDR3 protein: CAQKLNNRERWNTEAFF